A single sample is the source of the 32 T cell receptor beta chains below, sequenced in a study of blood T cell repertoires in COVID-19. The repertoire was sequenced with immunoSEQ multiplex PCR; TCRdb's copy has only in-frame clones and lacks some. The sample has 30,000 to 50,000 clones, almost 85% seen once. Input material: peripheral blood. The receptors here all came from a human donor in a cohort sampled during active COVID-19.

The chain has TRBV3-1 (or the pseudogene TRBV3-2) and TRBJ2-7; 8 nucleotides line up with TRBD1. Germline-derived CDR1 and CDR2 are LGHDT and YNNKEL (reference sequence). CDR3 length: 16 amino acids. J gave up 6 bases and V 4 bases, and 14 bases lay outside the gene matches. CDR3: CASSRGGQGVPREQYF. For the CDR3, the DNA is TGTGCCAGCAGCCGCGGCGGACAGGGAGTTCCCCGCGAGCAGTACTTC.

The chain couples TRBV5-4 to TRBJ1-4; D perhaps matches TRBD1 (5 bases). V was clipped by 2 bases and J by 0 bases, with 11 bases between them. Germline V lookup: CDR1 SGHNT, CDR2 YYREEE (reference sequence). This CDR3 has 16 amino acids. The CDR3 here is CASSFRAGATNEKLFF. The CDR3 DNA reads as TGTGCCAGCAGCTTCAGGGCAGGTGCAACTAATGAAAAACTGTTTTTT.

The chain is built from TRBV10-3 and TRBJ2-1; TRBD1 aligns across 7 bases. The CDR3 runs 15 residues. V dropped 4 bases and J dropped 6; count of bases not matched to a gene: 9. Germline CDR1 is ENHRY and CDR2 is SYGVKD. In nucleotides, the CDR3 is TGTGCCATCAGTGGACAGGGTGAAGTTCTCAATGAGCAGTTCTTC. This sequence encodes CAISGQGEVLNEQFF.

This sequence joins TRBV24-1 and TRBJ2-2; D might be TRBD1 (5 bases). Trimming stripped 6 bases from V and 0 bases from J, with 13 bases between. The CDR3 spans 16 residues. Per germline, CDR1 KGHDR and CDR2 SFDVKD. CDR3 region: CATSPGKFANTGELFF. CDR3 bases: TGTGCCACCAGTCCAGGGAAGTTCGCGAACACCGGGGAGCTGTTTTTT.

The chain joins TRBV5-4 to TRBJ2-1, with D perhaps matching TRBD1 (6 bases). V was shortened by 0 bases and J by 5 bases, with 15 bases between the two germline ends. From germline, CDR1 is SGHNT and CDR2 YYREEE (reference sequence). The CDR3 spans 16 residues. As DNA, the CDR3 is TGTGCCAGCAGCTTGGGAACCGGGACACTCAACAATGAGCAGTTCTTC. It encodes CASSLGTGTLNNEQFF.

V is TRBV7-8 and J is TRBJ2-5, with a tentative D call TRBD1 (6 bases). Germline V gene lookup returns CDR1 SGHVS and CDR2 FQNEAQ. The CDR3 runs 15 residues. Trimming removed 1 base at V and 0 bases at J, with 9 bases between. The CDR3: CASSLGTGNQETQYF. CDR3 nucleotides: TGTGCCAGCAGCTTAGGCACAGGGAACCAAGAGACCCAGTACTTC.

J is TRBJ1-2 and V is TRBV29-1; D gene ambiguous. The germline V and J ends were trimmed by 7 bases and 8 bases, with 17 bases remaining between them. The length of the CDR3 is 12 residues. CDR1 SQVTM and CDR2 ANQGSEA come from the germline V gene. CDR3: CSGGEGLRGYTF. CDR3 DNA: TGCAGCGGTGGGGAGGGCCTGAGAGGCTACACCTTC.

CDR3 residues: CASSLGQGGNEQYF. In nucleotides, the CDR3 is TGCGCCAGCAGCTTGGGACAGGGAGGAAACGAGCAGTACTTC. The rearrangement joins TRBV5-1 to TRBJ2-7, with a tentative D call TRBD1 (7 bases). The CDR3 loop spans 14 amino acids. Looked up from germline, CDR1 is SGHRS and CDR2 is YFSETQ. Trimming removed 0 bases at V and 5 bases at J, with 12 bases between.

The gene calls are TRBV3-1 (or the pseudogene TRBV3-2) and TRBJ2-7, with 11 bases identical to TRBD2. Trimming cost V 1 base and J 6 bases; bases outside gene matches: 17. This CDR3 region has 19 residues. Germline V lookup: CDR1 LGHDT, CDR2 YNNKEL (reference sequence). The CDR3: CASSQGGGVAGGPLTEQYF. The CDR3, as DNA: TGTGCCAGCAGCCAAGGGGGGGGAGTAGCGGGAGGGCCCCTTACCGAGCAGTACTTC.

This chain links TRBV3-1 (or the pseudogene TRBV3-2) with TRBJ1-1, with 7 positions matching TRBD1. Trimming at V came to 10 bases and at J to 1 base, leaving 6 bases not matched to a gene. Germline V CDR1 and CDR2: LGHDT, YNNKEL (reference sequence). The CDR3 is 13 amino acids. The CDR3 nucleotides are TGTGCCACCACTCGGACAGGGAACACTGAAGCTTTCTTT. Translated, it gives CATTRTGNTEAFF.

The V call is TRBV5-4, the J call TRBJ1-6; no clear D. Trimming took off 0 bases at V and 6 bases at J, with 10 bases between the two ends. The CDR3 covers 15 residues. The V gene's germline CDR1 is SGHNT and CDR2 YYREEE (reference sequence). The CDR3 DNA reads TGTGCCAGCAGCTTGGCTGGTAGGAGTAATTCACCCCTCCACTTT. It encodes CASSLAGRSNSPLHF.

The rearrangement links TRBV2 to TRBJ1-1; D ambiguous. Germline V gene lookup returns CDR1 SNHLY and CDR2 FYNNEI. CDR3 length equals 15 residues. The germline V and J ends were trimmed by 6 bases and 0 bases, with 14 bases remaining between them. In nucleotides, the CDR3 is TGTGCCAGCAGCCCCCCGAGTCCCATGAACACTGAAGCTTTCTTT. It specifies CASSPPSPMNTEAFF. Full variable domain (outside the CDR3, taken from reference TRBV2 and TRBJ1-1): EPEVTQTPSHQVTQMGQEVILRCVPISNHLYFYWYRQILGQKVEFLVSFYNNEISEKSEIFDDQFSVERPDGSNFTLKIRSTKLEDSAMYFCASSPPSPMNTEAFFGQGTRLTVV.

The V gene is TRBV6-5, the J gene TRBJ2-1; 13 bases line up with TRBD2. The J segment lost 9 bases and the V segment lost 6 bases, leaving 5 bases of the junction unmatched. This CDR3 region has 14 residues. In germline, CDR1 is MNHEY, CDR2 SVGAGI. CDR3 in DNA: TGTGCCAGCAGCGGACTAGCGGGAGTGGTTGAGCAGTTCTTC. Translating it yields CASSGLAGVVEQFF.

The chain couples TRBV2 to TRBJ1-5, with D perhaps matching TRBD1 (6 bases). This CDR3 has 15 amino acids. The V end was cut by 6 bases, the J end by 3 bases, with 15 bases between. The germline V gene encodes CDR1 SNHLY and CDR2 FYNNEI. The CDR3 sequence: CASSLDSGANQPQHF. The CDR3 nucleotides are TGTGCCAGCAGCTTGGACAGTGGGGCCAATCAGCCCCAGCATTTT.

The chain carries TRBV6-2 or TRBV6-3 and TRBJ2-3, with 9 positions matching TRBD2. V trimming: 4 bases; J trimming: 2 bases; junction bases outside the gene matches: 7. From germline, CDR1 is MNHEY and CDR2 SVGEGT. The CDR3 runs 16 residues. CDR3 DNA: TGTGCCAGCAGTTTCGCCGGACTAGCGCCCACAGATACGCAGTATTTT. This sequence encodes CASSFAGLAPTDTQYF.

The gene calls are TRBV7-6 and TRBJ2-5, with a tentative D call TRBD2 (5 bases). Germline CDR1 is SGHVS and CDR2 is FNYEAQ. The CDR3 has 14 amino acids. Trimming removed 5 bases from V and 1 base from J, with 11 bases in between. CDR3 coding DNA: TGTGCCAGCAGCGTGTGGGGAGTCCAAGAGACCCAGTACTTC. Translating gives CASSVWGVQETQYF.

This clone came up once. The chain is built from TRBV3-1 (or the pseudogene TRBV3-2) and TRBJ1-2, with TRBD1 as a possible D gene (5 bases). The CDR3 is made up of 13 amino acids. Per the germline V gene, CDR1 is LGHDT and CDR2 is YNNKEL (reference sequence). Trimming stripped 0 bases from V and 5 bases from J, with 7 bases between. The CDR3 is CASSQDRGYGYTF. CDR3 sequence (DNA): TGTGCCAGCAGCCAAGATAGGGGATATGGCTACACCTTC.

The genes are TRBV9 and TRBJ2-1, with 10 bases fitting TRBD2. This CDR3 region has 16 residues. Per germline, CDR1 SGDLS and CDR2 YYNGEE. V was clipped by 4 bases and J by 4 bases; unmatched bases: 8. The CDR3 nucleotides are TGTGCCAGCAGCTTCGGGACTAGCGACTATTACAATGAGCAGTTCTTC. Translated: CASSFGTSDYYNEQFF.

This chain uses TRBV4-2 with TRBJ2-5, with TRBD2 identical over 15 bases. J gave up 7 bases and V 0 bases, and 3 bases lay outside the gene matches. The CDR3 loop spans 16 amino acids. The V gene's germline CDR1 is LGHNA and CDR2 YNFKEQ. CDR3 residues: CASSQEGLAGGGTQYF. DNA of the CDR3: TGTGCCAGCAGCCAAGAAGGACTAGCGGGAGGGGGGACCCAGTACTTC.

The rearrangement links TRBV7-2 to TRBJ1-1, with 8 nucleotides matching TRBD1. After removal of 5 bases from V and 1 base from J, the junction contained 3 bases not matched to a gene. Germline V gene data show CDR1 as SGHTA and CDR2 as FQGNSA. The CDR3 runs to 14 residues. Here the CDR3 DNA reads TGTGCCAGCAGCCCGGGACAGGCGAACACTGAAGCTTTCTTT. Protein sequence: CASSPGQANTEAFF.

The chain links TRBV9 to TRBJ1-1; TRBD1 aligns across 9 bases. Germline CDR1 is SGDLS and CDR2 is YYNGEE. Trimming removed 0 bases from V and 6 bases from J; junction bases left unmatched: 3. The CDR3 runs to 14 residues. CDR3 region: CASSVGGQGAEAFF. CDR3 sequence (DNA): TGTGCCAGCAGCGTAGGGGGACAGGGAGCTGAAGCTTTCTTT.

The chain has TRBV7-8 and TRBJ1-5; 8 nucleotides line up with TRBD1. J gave up 0 bases and V 4 bases, and 2 bases lay outside the gene matches. The CDR3 is made up of 15 amino acids. Germline CDR1 SGHVS, CDR2 FQNEAQ. CDR3 nucleotide sequence: TGTGCCAGCAGCTACACAGGGGGTAGCAATCAGCCCCAGCATTTT. Its protein product is CASSYTGGSNQPQHF. The full variable domain, with the rest looked up from reference TRBV7-8 and TRBJ1-5, is GAGVSQSPRYKVAKRGQDVALRCDPISGHVSLFWYQQALGQGPEFLTYFQNEAQLDKSGLPSDRFFAERPEGSVSTLKIQRTQQEDSAVYLCASSYTGGSNQPQHFGDGTRLSIL.

The rearrangement uses TRBV12-3 or TRBV12-4 and TRBJ2-7, with TRBD1 identical over 10 bases. Trimming took 5 bases from V and 7 from J; bases not matched to a gene: 5. The CDR3 runs to 13 residues. The CDR3 loop reads CASSPGTGVEQYF. In nucleotides, the CDR3 is TGTGCCAGCAGTCCCGGGACAGGGGTTGAGCAGTACTTC.

This rearrangement joins TRBV3-1 (or the pseudogene TRBV3-2) to TRBJ1-5, with D possibly TRBD1 on 6 matching bases. In germline, CDR1 is LGHDT, CDR2 YNNKEL (reference sequence). V lost 4 bases, J lost 2 bases, and 9 bases lay in between. This CDR3 contains 14 residues. The CDR3 protein is CASSPHRGNQPQHF. The CDR3 DNA sequence: TGTGCCAGCAGCCCTCACAGGGGCAATCAGCCCCAGCATTTT.

The V and J genes are TRBV5-1 and TRBJ2-3; D not certain. The germline V gene has CDR1 SGHRS and CDR2 YFSETQ. V lost 0 bases and J lost 2, with 7 bases in between. CDR3 length equals 14 residues. The CDR3 DNA reads TGCGCCAGCAGCTTGGAGACTGCCACAGATACGCAGTATTTT. Its translation: CASSLETATDTQYF.

The chain combines TRBV2 with TRBJ2-7; D is perhaps TRBD1 (5 bases). The CDR3 runs to 12 residues. CDR1 SNHLY and CDR2 FYNNEI come from the germline V gene. Trimming left V 4 bases short and J 2 bases short, with 6 bases between. The CDR3 DNA reads TGTGCCAGCAGTGGACAGACCTACGAGCAGTACTTC. Amino acid sequence: CASSGQTYEQYF.

Only one count was recorded for this clone. The chain recombines TRBV28 with TRBJ1-2; D unresolved. V was shortened by 6 bases and J by 1 base, with 3 bases between the two germline ends. Germline CDR1 reads MDHEN; CDR2 reads SYDVKM. The CDR3 is made up of 11 amino acids. Here the CDR3 DNA reads TGTGCCAGCAGCTATAACTATGGCTACACCTTC. Its protein is CASSYNYGYTF.

The chain has TRBV4-3 and TRBJ1-2, with a weak D call TRBD1 (6 bases). This CDR3 contains 15 residues. The germline V gene encodes CDR1 LGHNA and CDR2 YSLEER. The ends were cut back, 3 bases at V and 2 bases at J, with 13 bases in the middle. The CDR3 loop reads CASSQVPQGNYGYTF. The CDR3 nucleotides are TGCGCCAGCAGCCAGGTCCCCCAGGGGAACTATGGCTACACCTTC.

J is TRBJ2-5 and V is TRBV7-2, with unresolved D. Germline V gene data show CDR1 as SGHTA and CDR2 as FQGNSA. V was pared by 4 bases and J by 2 bases, with 8 bases between. The CDR3 is 13 amino acids. CDR3 loop: CASSSISQETQYF. CDR3 nucleotide sequence: TGTGCCAGCAGCTCCATTAGTCAAGAGACCCAGTACTTC.

CDR3 DNA sequence: TGTGCCAGCAGCTTGGACAGACCCCATGCCACTGAAAAACTGTTTTTT. Its protein product is CASSLDRPHATEKLFF. V and J are TRBV11-2 and TRBJ1-4; perhaps TRBD1 as D (6 bases). V lost 3 bases and J lost 7, with 18 bases in between. Germline values: CDR1 SGHAT, CDR2 FQNNGV. This CDR3 contains 16 residues.

The J gene is TRBJ2-1, the V gene TRBV4-2; TRBD2 aligns across 13 bases. Germline values: CDR1 LGHNA, CDR2 YNFKEQ. This CDR3 is built from 15 residues. With 4 bases clipped from V and 10 bases from J, the junction kept 7 bases outside the gene matches. CDR3 DNA: TGTGCCAGCAGCCGGCGGACTAGCGGGGGCCCGGAGCAGTTCTTC. Its protein product is CASSRRTSGGPEQFF.

The rearrangement links TRBV6-5 to TRBJ1-2, with 10 bases identical to TRBD1. V dropped 6 bases and J dropped 7; count of bases not matched to a gene: 5. The CDR3 length is 13 residues. Germline-derived CDR1 and CDR2 are MNHEY and SVGAGI. The CDR3: CASSPGQGGGYTF. CDR3 bases: TGTGCCAGCAGCCCAGGACAGGGGGGTGGCTACACCTTC.